One sample yielded the 18 T cell receptor beta chains listed below, sequenced in a study of T cell responses to AZD1222 COVID-19 vaccine. Here immunoSEQ multiplex PCR was the method, and the copy in TCRdb shows in-frame clones only, minus some. The sample shows more than 85,000 clones, less than 90% of them seen only once. The input for sequencing was peripheral blood, taken on day 0 of AZD1222 vaccination. The receptors here all came from an adult in good health.

The chain carries TRBV9 and TRBJ2-1, with 8 bases that match TRBD1. Trimming at V came to 0 bases and at J to 5 bases, leaving 7 bases not matched to a gene. Germline lookup yields CDR1 SGDLS and CDR2 YYNGEE. The CDR3 covers 16 residues. CDR3 in DNA: TGTGCCAGCAGCGTAGAGGGGACAGGTCTGAACAATGAGCAGTTCTTC. Amino acids: CASSVEGTGLNNEQFF.

The rearrangement links TRBV19 to TRBJ2-2, with D perhaps matching TRBD2 (6 bases). The CDR3 contains 20 residues. The germline CDR1 and CDR2 sequences are LNHDA and SQIVND (reference sequence). V was pared by 7 bases and J by 0 bases, with 27 bases between. CDR3: CASTPRHLLTSSANTGELFF. The CDR3 DNA reads as TGTGCCAGTACTCCTAGACACCTACTAACTAGCTCTGCGAACACCGGGGAGCTGTTTTTT.

The chain links TRBV5-6 to TRBJ2-7; possible D gene TRBD1, 5 bases. Germline lookup yields CDR1 SGHDT and CDR2 YYEEEE. The CDR3 loop spans 14 amino acids. Trimming took 2 bases from V and 1 from J, leaving 10 bases between them. The DNA of the CDR3 is TGTGCCAGCAGCTTAGGGGTCACTTCCTACGAGCAGTACTTC. This sequence encodes CASSLGVTSYEQYF.

The rearrangement links TRBV6-5 to TRBJ1-4, with no clear D. The CDR3 extends over 15 amino acids. Trimming took 5 bases from V and 8 from J, leaving 18 bases between them. CDR1 and CDR2 from the germline V gene are MNHEY and SVGAGI. The CDR3, as DNA: TGTGCCAGCAGTCCCTGGGGAGAATCGGAGGAAAAACTGTTTTTT. Translating gives CASSPWGESEEKLFF.

The chain has TRBV19 and TRBJ2-7; D remains ambiguous. V was pared by 1 base and J by 0 bases, with 13 bases between. Looked up from germline, CDR1 is LNHDA and CDR2 is SQIVND (reference sequence). The CDR3 contains 16 residues. CDR3 in amino acids: CASSIAGFASSYEQYF. As DNA, the CDR3 is TGTGCCAGTAGTATAGCGGGCTTCGCCAGCTCCTACGAGCAGTACTTC.

J is TRBJ2-3 and V is TRBV27, with TRBD1 matching over 8 bases. CDR3 length: 17 residues. V shed 0 bases, J shed 6 bases, and the junction held 11 bases outside the gene matches. CDR1 and CDR2 from the germline V gene are MNHEY and SMNVEV (reference sequence). The CDR3 is CASSLSKGRGPTDTQYF. CDR3 coding DNA: TGTGCCAGCAGTTTATCTAAGGGCAGGGGGCCCACTGATACGCAGTATTTT.

V gene TRBV9 combines with J gene TRBJ1-2; 9 bases agree with TRBD1. Germline values: CDR1 SGDLS, CDR2 YYNGEE. The CDR3 totals 16 residues. V was clipped by 2 bases and J by 7 bases; unmatched bases: 12. CDR3 region: CASSVGPLGTGLGYTF. The CDR3 bases are TGTGCCAGCAGCGTGGGCCCCCTTGGGACAGGGCTTGGCTACACCTTC.

This clone was picked up one time. This rearrangement joins TRBV6-5 to TRBJ1-1; D remains unclear. The CDR3 spans 15 residues. Germline loops: CDR1 MNHEY, CDR2 SVGAGI. The V gene lost 4 bases and the J gene lost 0 bases, with 12 bases spanning the gap. CDR3 loop: CASSSESQLNTEAFF. CDR3 nucleotide sequence: TGTGCCAGCAGTTCCGAGTCCCAGCTGAACACTGAAGCTTTCTTT.

This chain uses TRBV28 with TRBJ1-2; 7 nucleotides align to TRBD1. CDR1 and CDR2 from the germline V gene are MDHEN and SYDVKM. There are 15 residues in the CDR3. V was clipped by 5 bases and J by 4 bases; unmatched bases: 10. CDR3 residues: CASSPPDREGYGYTF. CDR3 in DNA: TGTGCCAGCAGTCCCCCCGACAGGGAAGGCTATGGCTACACCTTC.

The chain has TRBV5-4 and TRBJ1-6, with D perhaps TRBD1 (5 bases). V was clipped by 0 bases and J by 14 bases, with 9 bases between them. There are 12 residues in the CDR3. Germline CDR1 reads SGHNT; CDR2 reads YYREEE (reference sequence). The CDR3 protein is CASSLAGGTLHF. The CDR3 coding sequence is TGTGCCAGCAGCTTGGCCGGGGGAACCCTCCACTTT.

The genes are TRBV12-5 and TRBJ2-7; TRBD1 is a possible D gene (6 bases). The CDR3 length is 14 residues. The V and J ends lost 6 bases and 2 bases respectively, with 14 bases between them. CDR1 is LGHNT and CDR2 is FRNRAP in the germline V gene. Here the CDR3 DNA reads TGTGCTAGTGGGGGAAAACAGGGAACCTACGAGCAGTACTTC. It codes for CASGGKQGTYEQYF.

This chain joins TRBV7-9 and TRBJ1-4; 8 nucleotides match TRBD1. CDR1 is SEHNR and CDR2 is FQNEAQ in the germline V gene (reference sequence). After removal of 4 bases from V and 8 bases from J, the junction contained 6 bases not matched to a gene. CDR3 size: 14 residues. CDR3 sequence: CASSSGQVSEKLFF. CDR3 bases: TGTGCCAGCAGCTCGGGACAGGTCAGCGAAAAACTGTTTTTT.

This clone was seen only once. This sequence joins TRBV11-2 and TRBJ1-3; 8 bases are shared with TRBD1. Germline lookup yields CDR1 SGHAT and CDR2 FQNNGV. The V gene end was trimmed by 4 bases and the J gene end by 3 bases; junction bases not matched to a gene: 5. The CDR3 consists of 15 residues. Here the CDR3 reads CASSSRTGFGNTIYF. The CDR3 bases are TGTGCCAGCAGCTCCCGGACAGGGTTTGGAAACACCATATATTTT. Drawing the rest from reference TRBV11-2 and TRBJ1-3, the complete variable domain is EAGVAQSPRYKIIEKRQSVAFWCNPISGHATLYWYQQILGQGPKLLIQFQNNGVVDDSQLPKDRFSAERLKGVDSTLKIQPAKLEDSAVYLCASSSRTGFGNTIYFGEGSWLTVV.

The chain links TRBV5-4 to TRBJ2-5; D gene uncertain. The CDR3 runs 12 residues. Germline values: CDR1 SGHNT, CDR2 YYREEE (reference sequence). The ends were cut back, 1 base at V and 7 bases at J, with 8 bases in the middle. The CDR3 nucleotides read TGTGCCAGCAGCTTGTCCGGTGTGACCCAGTACTTC. Amino acids: CASSLSGVTQYF. Variable domain in full (rest from reference TRBV5-4 and TRBJ2-5): ETGVTQSPTHLIKTRGQQVTLRCSSQSGHNTVSWYQQALGQGPQFIFQYYREEENGRGNFPPRFSGLQFPNYSSELNVNALELDDSALYLCASSLSGVTQYFGPGTRLLVL.

The rearrangement links TRBV19 to TRBJ1-2; a possible D gene is TRBD1 (6 bases). Trimming removed 6 bases at V and 2 bases at J, with 10 bases between. Germline CDR1 LNHDA, CDR2 SQIVND (reference sequence). The CDR3 is 13 amino acids. The CDR3 region is CASRGDKNYGYTF. Written as DNA, the CDR3 is TGTGCCAGTAGGGGGGACAAAAACTATGGCTACACCTTC.

The V gene is TRBV7-2, the J gene TRBJ1-1; 9 bases match TRBD1. The ends lost 5 bases at V and 5 bases at J; junction bases unmatched: 9. Germline V gene data show CDR1 as SGHTA and CDR2 as FQGNSA. This CDR3 spans 15 amino acids. This CDR3 reads CASSMNRGRSTEAFF. The DNA for the CDR3 is TGTGCCAGCAGCATGAACAGGGGGCGGTCTACTGAAGCTTTCTTT.

This sequence joins TRBV18 and TRBJ2-1; TRBD2 is a possible D gene (11 bases). CDR3 length: 20 residues. Deletions cut 8 bases from V and 6 bases from J, with 35 bases between. CDR1 and CDR2 from the germline V gene are KGHSH and LQKENI. The CDR3 region has the DNA TGTGCCAGCGCCCCGGGACAGGGGTCGCTACTAGCGGGAGTACGCAATGAGCAGTTCTTC. This encodes CASAPGQGSLLAGVRNEQFF.

V and J are TRBV6-6 and TRBJ1-1; D remains unclear. Germline CDR1 is MNHNY and CDR2 is SVGAGI (reference sequence). Trimming shortened V by 2 bases and J by 0 bases, and 7 bases separated the two germline ends. The CDR3 has 14 amino acids. CDR3 sequence (DNA): TGTGCCAGCAGTTACGAGCGGATGAACACTGAAGCTTTCTTT. Its translation is CASSYERMNTEAFF.